The 5 T cell receptor beta chains listed next were all sequenced from one sample in a study of cytomegalovirus exposure and HLA in healthy donors. The PCR employed 60 Vbeta primers together with 13 Jbeta primers. Clones were sequenced by immunoSEQ multiplex PCR, and TCRdb holds only the in-frame ones, with some missing. The sample lists about 97,000 clones, approximately 77% seen once, with roughly 9.6% in the top ten. The specimen sequenced was PBMCs. The receptor set was obtained from a male donor in good health and CMV-seropositive.

The chain joins TRBV21-1 to TRBJ2-2; the table calls TRBD2, which could not be checked here. TRBV21-1 is annotated as a pseudogene. The CDR3 covers 14 residues. This chain's CDR3 is CASSKVVFLGELFF. Here the CDR3 DNA reads TGTGCCAGCAGCAAAGTAGTTTTTCTCGGGGAGCTGTTTTTT.

This chain connects TRBV27 to TRBJ2-3, with TRBD2 matching over 8 bases. This CDR3 has 14 residues. Per germline, CDR1 MNHEY and CDR2 SMNVEV (reference sequence). Trimming at V came to 11 bases and at J to 4 bases, leaving 11 bases not matched to a gene. The CDR3 is CASLRAGGADTQYF. The CDR3 DNA follows: TGTGCCTCCCTCAGGGCGGGAGGTGCAGATACGCAGTATTTT.

The V and J genes are TRBV5-4 and TRBJ2-1, with D unresolved. CDR1 is SGHNT and CDR2 is YYREEE in the germline V gene (reference sequence). V lost 0 bases and J 4 bases, leaving 17 bases between the germline ends. The CDR3 loop spans 17 amino acids. This CDR3 is CASSLGGRDPFYNEQFF. For the CDR3, the DNA is TGTGCCAGCAGCTTGGGAGGCAGAGACCCTTTTTACAATGAGCAGTTCTTC.

V is TRBV19 and J is TRBJ1-2; D is perhaps TRBD1 (5 bases). V was clipped by 8 bases and J by 4 bases, with 17 bases between them. Germline values: CDR1 LNHDA, CDR2 SQIVND (reference sequence). This CDR3 region has 14 residues. Here the CDR3 DNA reads TGTGCCAGTTCGGGACTGCCCCTGGGCTATGGCTACACCTTC. It encodes CASSGLPLGYGYTF.

The chain employs TRBV15 and TRBJ1-5; tentatively, D is TRBD1 (5 bases). The germline gives CDR1 LNHNV, CDR2 YYDKDF (reference sequence). This CDR3 region has 16 residues. Trimming pared 3 bases from V and 2 bases from J, leaving 14 bases between. The CDR3: CATSRDVGRGNQPQHF. The CDR3 nucleotides are TGTGCCACCAGCAGGGATGTGGGGCGCGGCAATCAGCCCCAGCATTTT.